Here is one T cell receptor (beta chain) with its context. What it binds is not known. This entry belongs to a study of identifying expanded T cells in peripheral blood. Overall study results and limits: Over around two and four weeks, about 15 and 19 clones changed, versus 1.2 between replicates.

CDR1 LNHDA and CDR2 SQIVND come from the germline V gene (reference sequence). Trimming shortened V by 8 bases and J by 0 bases, and 13 bases separated the two germline ends. This CDR3 spans 14 amino acids. Method: immunoSEQ multiplex PCR; TCRdb's copy keeps in-frame clones and lacks some. The table includes about 52,000 clones, approximately 82% detected once. The sequence derives from a person aged 18 to 70 in good health. The sequenced sample was blood. V gene TRBV19 combines with J gene TRBJ1-1; D not certain. The chain's CDR3 is CASFSFGVNTEAFF. The CDR3 region has the DNA TGTGCCAGTTTTTCGTTCGGGGTGAACACTGAAGCTTTCTTT.